The 18 T cell receptor beta chains reported below all come from one sample, sequenced in a study of CD4 T cells in relation to SARS-CoV-2 and coronaviruses. Which antigens these TCRs recognize remains unknown. Assay used: immunoSEQ multiplex PCR; TCRdb lists only in-frame clones, some missing. Of tens of thousands of clones in the sample, about three quarters were seen once. The sample consisted of memory CD4+ T cells from PBMCs, cultured in vitro. The receptors were sampled from an adult with COVID-19.

The V call is TRBV24-1, the J call TRBJ2-5; 12 bases fit TRBD2. This CDR3 contains 16 residues. Germline V lookup: CDR1 KGHDR, CDR2 SFDVKD. The V and J ends lost 4 bases and 6 bases, in that order; junction bases with no gene match: 8. The CDR3 DNA reads TGTGCCACCAGTGAGGGACTAGCGGGTGCTAGACAGACCCAGTACTTC. It codes for CATSEGLAGARQTQYF.

The chain carries TRBV19 and TRBJ1-1, with 9 positions matching TRBD1. The CDR3 has 13 amino acids. The germline CDR1 and CDR2 sequences are LNHDA and SQIVND (reference sequence). J was trimmed by 2 bases and V by 10 bases; bases with no gene match: 5. Here the CDR3 reads CATEGQGNTEAFF. Written as DNA, the CDR3 is TGTGCCACCGAGGGACAGGGAAACACTGAAGCTTTCTTT.

This clone has a single count. V and J are TRBV2 and TRBJ2-7; 9 bases are shared with TRBD2. The CDR3 runs to 14 residues. With 6 bases clipped from V and 3 bases from J, the junction kept 6 bases outside the gene matches. In germline, CDR1 is SNHLY, CDR2 FYNNEI. CDR3 region: CASRPSGTHYEQYF. The CDR3 DNA reads TGTGCCAGCAGGCCTAGCGGGACCCACTACGAGCAGTACTTC.

The chain carries TRBV19 and TRBJ2-6; D not resolved. From germline, CDR1 is LNHDA and CDR2 SQIVND (reference sequence). Trimming removed 7 bases at V and 3 bases at J, with 19 bases between. The CDR3 has 17 amino acids. The CDR3 here is CASIAPGMVYGANVLTF. CDR3 coding DNA: TGTGCCAGTATCGCCCCGGGCATGGTTTATGGGGCCAACGTCCTGACTTTC.

CDR3 bases: TGTGCCAGCAGCTCAGGAACCGGGGAGCTGTTTTTT. Its translation is CASSSGTGELFF. The rearrangement links TRBV7-9 to TRBJ2-2; D remains ambiguous. Germline V lookup: CDR1 SEHNR, CDR2 FQNEAQ (reference sequence). With 4 bases removed from V and 5 bases from J, the gap between germline ends came to 5 bases. CDR3 length: 12 residues.

The J gene is TRBJ2-2, the V gene TRBV5-1; 15 bases are shared with TRBD2. The junction had 4 bases not matched to a gene; V was cut back by 0 bases and J by 1 base. The CDR3 consists of 19 residues. From germline, CDR1 is SGHRS and CDR2 YFSETQ. CDR3 sequence: CASSLARTSGRGNTGELFF. Here the CDR3 DNA reads TGCGCCAGCAGCTTGGCCCGGACTAGCGGGAGGGGGAACACCGGGGAGCTGTTTTTT.

The chain is built from TRBV12-1 and TRBJ2-7; the tabulated D call, TRBD2, remains unverified against the DNA. TRBV12-1 is given as a pseudogene. This CDR3 spans 16 amino acids. This CDR3 reads CASSAKERDRSYEQYF. In DNA, the CDR3 is TGTGCCAGCAGCGCAAAGGAGCGGGATCGGTCCTACGAGCAGTACTTC.

The chain carries TRBV2 and TRBJ2-1; 11 bases map to TRBD2. Germline V gene lookup returns CDR1 SNHLY and CDR2 FYNNEI. This CDR3 comprises 18 residues. Losses at the gene ends were 5 bases for V and 7 bases for J; bases not matched to a gene: 16. Here the CDR3 reads CASSPRAQLAGVGNEQFF. CDR3 sequence (DNA): TGTGCCAGCAGTCCAAGGGCCCAACTAGCGGGAGTCGGGAATGAGCAGTTCTTC. Based on the CDR3 plus reference TRBV2 and TRBJ2-1, the full variable domain is EPEVTQTPSHQVTQMGQEVILRCVPISNHLYFYWYRQILGQKVEFLVSFYNNEISEKSEIFDDQFSVERPDGSNFTLKIRSTKLEDSAMYFCASSPRAQLAGVGNEQFFGPGTRLTVL.

This clone was observed a few times. The J gene is TRBJ1-6, the V gene TRBV9; possible D gene TRBD1, 6 bases. The V gene lost 3 bases and the J gene lost 9 bases, with 13 bases spanning the gap. The length of the CDR3 is 14 residues. The germline V gene encodes CDR1 SGDLS and CDR2 YYNGEE. The CDR3 DNA sequence: TGTGCCAGCAGCGCCTATCTACAGGGTTCACCCCTCCACTTT. Amino acids: CASSAYLQGSPLHF.

The rearrangement joins TRBV7-2 to TRBJ1-6, with a weak D call TRBD1 (6 bases). In germline, CDR1 is SGHTA, CDR2 FQGNSA. This CDR3 contains 14 residues. V dropped 1 base and J dropped 13 bases, with 14 bases sitting between them. The chain's CDR3 is CASSLDGSGAPLHF. As DNA, the CDR3 is TGTGCCAGCAGCTTAGACGGCTCGGGGGCCCCCCTCCACTTT.

The chain links TRBV27 to TRBJ2-7; perhaps TRBD2 as D (6 bases). Germline CDR1 is MNHEY and CDR2 is SMNVEV (reference sequence). This CDR3 has 15 amino acids. Trimming took 2 bases from V and 3 from J, leaving 14 bases between them. In DNA form, the CDR3 reads TGTGCCAGCAGTTTACAAGGGACTCGCAGCTACGAGCAGTACTTC. This gives the protein CASSLQGTRSYEQYF.

This clone was found a few times. This rearrangement joins TRBV4-3 to TRBJ1-5; D is perhaps TRBD1 (6 bases). Between the trimmed V and J ends, which lost 0 bases and 5 bases, there was a span of 17 bases. The CDR3 totals 17 residues. Germline values: CDR1 LGHNA, CDR2 YSLEER. CDR3 region: CASSQDIGGGAYQPQHF. CDR3 nucleotides: TGCGCCAGCAGCCAAGATATCGGTGGGGGCGCCTATCAGCCCCAGCATTTT.

This clone has a single count. The genes are TRBV20-1 and TRBJ2-3; no clear D gene. This CDR3 is built from 12 residues. Trimming shortened V by 3 bases and J by 4 bases, and 8 bases separated the two germline ends. CDR1 is DFQATT and CDR2 is SNEGSKA in the germline V gene (reference sequence). For the CDR3, the DNA is TGCAGTGCTAGTCATTTTGCAGATACGCAGTATTTT. Protein sequence: CSASHFADTQYF.

V gene TRBV6-4 combines with J gene TRBJ2-3; 12 bases agree with TRBD2. V gave up 4 bases and J gave up 4 bases; unmatched junction bases: 3. CDR1 is MRHNA, CDR2 SNTAGT, per germline. There are 15 residues in the CDR3. The CDR3 loop reads CASSAGLAGSDTQYF. The CDR3 DNA is TGTGCCAGCAGTGCTGGACTAGCGGGATCAGATACGCAGTATTTT.

The gene calls are TRBV2 and TRBJ2-6; D possibly uses TRBD1 or TRBD2 (5 bases each). The CDR3 consists of 17 residues. V lost 5 bases and J lost 6, with 20 bases in between. Germline CDR1 and CDR2: SNHLY and FYNNEI. In nucleotides, the CDR3 is TGTGCCAGCAGTCGACGATCGGGACCCTCCGTGGCCAACGTCCTGACTTTC. Translating it yields CASSRRSGPSVANVLTF.

The rearrangement uses TRBV2 and TRBJ2-1, with a possible D match to TRBD2 (6 bases). Germline V gene lookup returns CDR1 SNHLY and CDR2 FYNNEI. The CDR3 is 12 residues long. Between the trimmed V and J ends, which lost 7 bases and 6 bases, there was a span of 10 bases. CDR3 region: CASILRGNEQFF. CDR3 sequence (DNA): TGTGCCAGCATATTGCGGGGCAATGAGCAGTTCTTC.

The rearrangement links TRBV3-1 (or the pseudogene TRBV3-2) to TRBJ1-1; D perhaps matches TRBD1 (5 bases). CDR1 LGHDT and CDR2 YNNKEL come from the germline V gene (reference sequence). This CDR3 spans 17 amino acids. With 4 bases removed from V and 0 bases from J, the gap between germline ends came to 18 bases. CDR3 nucleotide sequence: TGTGCCAGCAGCCCTTCCGTGGAAGGGACGGTGAACACTGAAGCTTTCTTT. Protein product: CASSPSVEGTVNTEAFF.

This rearrangement joins TRBV7-3 to TRBJ1-1; no reliable D call. Between the trimmed V and J ends, which lost 0 bases and 0 bases, there was a span of 23 bases. CDR1 and CDR2 from the germline V gene are SGHTA and FQGTGA. The CDR3 is made up of 20 amino acids. DNA for the CDR3: TGTGCCAGCAGCTTAACAATCCTCGACGTGGGAAAGAATATGAACACTGAAGCTTTCTTT. It is translated as CASSLTILDVGKNMNTEAFF.